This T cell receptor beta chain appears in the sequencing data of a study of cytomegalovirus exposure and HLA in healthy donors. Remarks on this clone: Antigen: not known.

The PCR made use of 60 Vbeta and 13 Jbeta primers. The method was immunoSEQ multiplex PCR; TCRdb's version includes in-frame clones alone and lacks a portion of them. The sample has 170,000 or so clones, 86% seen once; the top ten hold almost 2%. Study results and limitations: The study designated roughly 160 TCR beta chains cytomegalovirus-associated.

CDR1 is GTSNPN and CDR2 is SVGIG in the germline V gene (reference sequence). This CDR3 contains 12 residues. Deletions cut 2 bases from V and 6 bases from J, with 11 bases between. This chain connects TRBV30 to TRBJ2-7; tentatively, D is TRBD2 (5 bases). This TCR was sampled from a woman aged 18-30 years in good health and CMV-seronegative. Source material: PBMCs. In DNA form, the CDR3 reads TGTGCCTGGAGTCCTACTAGGTTCGAGCAGTACTTC. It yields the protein CAWSPTRFEQYF.